This T cell receptor (beta chain) stems from a study of radiation and T cells in renal cell carcinoma. Assay: immunoSEQ multiplex PCR; the TCRdb copy retains only in-frame clones and omits some. Of about 86,000 clones listed, around four fifths are singletons. The V gene's germline CDR1 is MNHEY and CDR2 SVGAGI. Trimming shortened V by 0 bases and J by 12 bases, and 6 bases separated the two germline ends. CDR3 length: 11 residues. Time point described: blood 4 weeks post-SBRT, at nephrectomy. The treatment: 15 Gy SBRT to primary tumor, nephrectomy 4 weeks later. Nephrectomy followed 15 Gy stereotactic body radiation by 4 weeks. After SBRT, blood was collected at 2 and 4 weeks, plus baseline.

This TCR was recovered from a man between 50 and 59 years old with renal cell carcinoma. The gene calls are TRBV6-5 and TRBJ2-1; tentatively, D is TRBD2 (5 bases). Here the sequenced sample was blood, taken from a patient whose treatment included radiotherapy and nephrectomy. Here the CDR3 DNA reads TGTGCCAGCAGTTACTCGGGGAGGCAGTTCTTC. Residues: CASSYSGRQFF.